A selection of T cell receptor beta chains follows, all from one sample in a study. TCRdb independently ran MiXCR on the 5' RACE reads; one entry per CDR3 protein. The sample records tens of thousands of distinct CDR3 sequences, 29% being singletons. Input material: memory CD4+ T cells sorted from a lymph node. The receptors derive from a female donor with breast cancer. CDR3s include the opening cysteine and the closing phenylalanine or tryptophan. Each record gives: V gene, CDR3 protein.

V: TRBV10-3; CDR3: CAADDNNQPQHF
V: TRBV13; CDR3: CASSPPRETYGYTF
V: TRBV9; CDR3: CASSFLDRVGTEAFF
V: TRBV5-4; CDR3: CASSLAGGGYTF
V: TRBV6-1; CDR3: CASSGSTGSSYEQYF
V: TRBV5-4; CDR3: CASSPLQNTEAFF
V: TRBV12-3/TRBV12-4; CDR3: CASSLEGRGETQYF
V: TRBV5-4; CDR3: CASTPTAGTYNEQFF
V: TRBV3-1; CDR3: CASSQAGLAGRYNEQFF
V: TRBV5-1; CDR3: CASSSGAGVGYEQYF
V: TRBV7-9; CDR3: CASSLLDRTYEQYF
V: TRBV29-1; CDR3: CSVTGPETGSGEQYF
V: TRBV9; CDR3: CASSVSLRETGTEAFF
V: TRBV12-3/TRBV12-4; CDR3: CASSPVGGSLTGELFF
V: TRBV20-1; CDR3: CSADGGGGSSTEAFF
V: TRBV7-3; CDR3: CASSPQVGDSDTQYF
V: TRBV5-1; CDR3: CASSLDGGSGSPLHF
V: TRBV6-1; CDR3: CASSGTSGRSEQFF
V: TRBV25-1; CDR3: CASGRGDSNQPQHF
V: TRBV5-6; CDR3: CASSARLLANTEAFF
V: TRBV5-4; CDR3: CASSGESGMALF
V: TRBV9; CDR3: CASSGVDGYTF
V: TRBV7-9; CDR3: CASSPRLAGIEQFF
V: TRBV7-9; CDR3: CASSLVGLADYEQYF
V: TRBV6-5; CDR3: CASSSPGQGSGANVLTF
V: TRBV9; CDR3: CASSVGWSRGVRAETQYF
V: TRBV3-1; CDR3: CASSQVQRKETQYF
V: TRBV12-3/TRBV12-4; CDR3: CASSQTSGSADTQYF
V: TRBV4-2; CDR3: CASSQDSTVRGELFF
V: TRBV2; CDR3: CASFSGGIMGNQPQHF
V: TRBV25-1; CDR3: CASSGSGRDEQYF
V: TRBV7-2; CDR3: CASSLEVGSYNEQFF
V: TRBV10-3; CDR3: CAVGRDTQYF
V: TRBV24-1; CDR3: CATRGQKETQYF
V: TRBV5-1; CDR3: CASSLSSGPNEKLFF
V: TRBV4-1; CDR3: CASSQEGQDASMNTEAFF
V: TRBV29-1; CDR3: CSVEGGLLETDEKLFF
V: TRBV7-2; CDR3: CASSLVAGGGNIQYF
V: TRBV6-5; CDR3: CASSYSTGTYEQYF
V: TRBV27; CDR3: CASSPQLQGFVEQYF
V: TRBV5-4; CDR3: CASSSGLTGGETGELFF
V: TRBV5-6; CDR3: CASSWGEGPVLTEQYF
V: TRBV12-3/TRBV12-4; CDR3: CASSPRDRNYEQYF
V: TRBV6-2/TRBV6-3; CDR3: CASSLTTGNQPQHF
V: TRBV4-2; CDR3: CASSLEARGPEKLFF
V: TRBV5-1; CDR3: CASSLGESYNEQFF
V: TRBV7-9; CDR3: CASSPGQDYYGYTF